Following are 29 T cell receptor beta chains from one sample sequenced in a study of beta chain features in type 1 diabetes. Investigators reverse transcribed all isolated RNA, so they sequenced expressed TCRB transcripts. Clones were read by immunoSEQ multiplex PCR, and TCRdb kept only the in-frame ones, dropping some. The sample has approximately 200,000 clones, more than 9% seen once. The sequenced material came from naive CD4+ T cells from blood. The receptors were gathered from a woman aged 18 to 35 in good health.

This clone showed up just a few times. V is TRBV2 and J is TRBJ1-5; TRBD1 is a possible D gene (6 bases). Germline values: CDR1 SNHLY, CDR2 FYNNEI. This CDR3 comprises 17 residues. V lost 5 bases and J lost 1, with 18 bases in between. In nucleotides, the CDR3 is TGTGCCAGCAGTCCCCCCGTCCCAGGGGTGAGCAATCAGCCCCAGCATTTT. Translation: CASSPPVPGVSNQPQHF.

V usage is TRBV7-3 and J usage is TRBJ2-1; tentative D call: TRBD2 (7 bases). The CDR3 length is 15 residues. Germline CDR1 is SGHTA and CDR2 is FQGTGA. The V end was cut by 1 base, the J end by 9 bases, with 16 bases between. CDR3 sequence reads: CASSLSSGGQVEQFF. The CDR3 bases are TGTGCCAGCAGCTTAAGTTCCGGGGGGCAGGTTGAGCAGTTCTTC.

The table lists this clone with a few counts. The chain recombines TRBV19 with TRBJ2-3, with 7 positions matching TRBD2. The CDR3 covers 13 residues. V gave up 5 bases and J gave up 2 bases; unmatched junction bases: 1. Per germline, CDR1 LNHDA and CDR2 SQIVND (reference sequence). The CDR3 nucleotides are TGTGCCAGTAGTCGGGGGGTCACAGATACGCAGTATTTT. It yields the protein CASSRGVTDTQYF.

This clone was detected only a few times. The rearrangement links TRBV7-9 to TRBJ1-1, with D uncertain. Trimming took 0 bases from V and 4 from J, leaving 12 bases between them. There are 15 residues in the CDR3. In germline, CDR1 is SEHNR, CDR2 FQNEAQ (reference sequence). The DNA for the CDR3 is TGTGCCAGCAGCTTAGCTTCGGTGCGAGGCACTGAAGCTTTCTTT. Residues: CASSLASVRGTEAFF.

V gene TRBV27 combines with J gene TRBJ2-4; D gene uncertain. V lost 2 bases to trimming and J lost 6 bases, with 11 bases between them. Looked up from germline, CDR1 is MNHEY and CDR2 is SMNVEV (reference sequence). This CDR3 spans 14 amino acids. CDR3 sequence (DNA): TGTGCCAGCAGTTTAGGCTCCCCGGGAAACATTCAGTACTTC. Translation: CASSLGSPGNIQYF.

This clone came up a few times. The rearrangement joins TRBV5-1 to TRBJ1-1; weak D call: TRBD1 (5 bases). V was trimmed by 4 bases and J by 1 base, leaving 8 bases between them. Germline CDR1 and CDR2: SGHRS and YFSETQ. This CDR3 has 13 residues. The CDR3, as DNA: TGCGCCAGCAGCGTGCAGGGGAACACTGAAGCTTTCTTT. It is translated as CASSVQGNTEAFF.

The table lists this clone with a few counts. This sequence joins TRBV11-3 and TRBJ2-5; possible D gene TRBD2, 5 bases. Germline lookup yields CDR1 SGHNT and CDR2 YENEEA. Trimming left V 3 bases short and J 3 bases short, with 11 bases between. The CDR3 sequence is 14 residues long. CDR3 in DNA: TGTGCCAGCAGCTTTTTTCAGCGGAAAGAGACCCAGTACTTC. Its protein is CASSFFQRKETQYF.

This clone was seen only a few times. This rearrangement joins TRBV28 to TRBJ1-4, with 8 nucleotides matching TRBD1. CDR3 length: 14 amino acids. With V trimmed by 5 bases and J by 5 bases, 4 bases remained unmatched. The germline V gene has CDR1 MDHEN and CDR2 SYDVKM. Here the CDR3 DNA reads TGTGCCAGCAGTCGACAGGGGTTGAATGAAAAACTGTTTTTT. Its translation is CASSRQGLNEKLFF.

This clone was observed a few times. The chain has TRBV6-5 and TRBJ1-1; perhaps TRBD1 as D (5 bases). CDR3 length: 16 residues. The V gene lost 0 bases and the J gene lost 5 bases, with 16 bases spanning the gap. CDR1 is MNHEY and CDR2 is SVGAGI in the germline V gene. This CDR3 is CASSYSNPPRATEAFF. In nucleotides, the CDR3 is TGTGCCAGCAGTTACTCGAATCCCCCCAGGGCGACTGAAGCTTTCTTT.

A few counts support this clone. V gene TRBV7-9 combines with J gene TRBJ1-1, with D tentatively TRBD1 (6 bases). The CDR3 contains 14 residues. V lost 5 bases, J lost 1 base, and 11 bases lay in between. Germline V gene lookup returns CDR1 SEHNR and CDR2 FQNEAQ (reference sequence). The CDR3 is CASSMWTENTEAFF. CDR3 coding DNA: TGTGCCAGCAGCATGTGGACAGAGAACACTGAAGCTTTCTTT.

This clone occurred a few times. V is TRBV29-1 and J is TRBJ2-5, with D maybe TRBD2 (8 bases). Germline loops: CDR1 SQVTM, CDR2 ANQGSEA. Between the trimmed V and J ends, which lost 6 bases and 5 bases, there was a span of 16 bases. The CDR3 extends over 13 amino acids. The CDR3 sequence: CSVIGGGRETQYF. CDR3 DNA: TGCAGCGTCATAGGGGGCGGGAGGGAGACCCAGTACTTC.

The genes are TRBV27 and TRBJ2-1; 8 nucleotides align to TRBD2. J gave up 12 bases and V 8 bases, and 9 bases lay outside the gene matches. The CDR3 runs 12 residues. Germline values: CDR1 MNHEY, CDR2 SMNVEV (reference sequence). CDR3 sequence: CASSLGGGLQFF. In DNA form, the CDR3 reads TGTGCCAGCTCCCTCGGGGGGGGCCTGCAGTTCTTC.

This clone was seen a handful of times. For the CDR3, the DNA is TGTGCCAGCTCACGGGTACTAAGCGGGATAAGCACAGATACGCAGTATTTT. Translated: CASSRVLSGISTDTQYF. The V gene is TRBV18, the J gene TRBJ2-3; TRBD2 matches 7 bases. Germline CDR1 and CDR2: KGHSH and LQKENI. The CDR3 totals 17 residues. The junction had 10 bases not matched to a gene; V was cut back by 4 bases and J by 0 bases.

The J gene is TRBJ1-3, the V gene TRBV7-9, with TRBD1 matching 8 bases. Germline-derived CDR1 and CDR2 are SEHNR and FQNEAQ (reference sequence). This CDR3 is built from 14 residues. The junction had 3 bases not matched to a gene; V was cut back by 0 bases and J by 8 bases. As DNA, the CDR3 is TGTGCCAGCAGCTTAGCAGGACAGGGCGACACCATATATTTT. Translated: CASSLAGQGDTIYF.

This clone was observed a few times. The chain recombines TRBV7-2 with TRBJ1-3; 7 bases line up with TRBD1. V was pared by 1 base and J by 1 base, with 7 bases of the junction left unmatched. This CDR3 is built from 17 residues. In germline, CDR1 is SGHTA, CDR2 FQGNSA. This CDR3 reads CASSLVGRGISGNTIYF. The CDR3 nucleotides read TGTGCCAGCAGCTTAGTTGGCAGGGGGATTTCTGGAAACACCATATATTTT. Supplemented by reference TRBV7-2 and TRBJ1-3, the full variable domain reads GAGVSQSPSNKVTEKGKDVELRCDPISGHTALYWYRQSLGQGLEFLIYFQGNSAPDKSGLPSDRFSAERTGGSVSTLTIQRTQQEDSAVYLCASSLVGRGISGNTIYFGEGSWLTVV.

The chain uses TRBV6-1 and TRBJ2-7; possibly TRBD1 for D (5 bases). V lost 1 base to trimming and J lost 5 bases, with 15 bases between them. CDR1 and CDR2 from the germline V gene are MNHNS and SASEGT. The CDR3 contains 15 residues. CDR3 region: CASSEVGAGTNEQYF. The CDR3 DNA reads as TGTGCCAGCAGTGAAGTTGGGGCAGGTACCAACGAGCAGTACTTC.

J is TRBJ1-2 and V is TRBV7-9, with D possibly being TRBD1 (5 bases). The CDR3 totals 12 residues. V shed 7 bases and J shed 6 bases, with 12 bases lying between them. Germline V gene sequence: CDR1 SEHNR, CDR2 FQNEAQ (reference sequence). CDR3 protein: CASNFLTDGYTF. The CDR3 nucleotides are TGTGCCAGCAACTTTCTGACAGATGGCTACACCTTC.

This clone was recorded a few times. The chain links TRBV21-1 to TRBJ1-2. TRBV21-1 has pseudogene status. The CDR3 runs 12 residues. The CDR3 sequence is CAVWRGVYGYTF. CDR3 coding DNA: TGTGCCGTTTGGCGGGGGGTCTATGGCTACACCTTC.

J is TRBJ1-4 and V is TRBV25-1; possibly TRBD1 for D (5 bases). V gave up 1 base and J gave up 2 bases, with 11 bases separating them. The CDR3 totals 16 residues. Germline V gene lookup returns CDR1 MGHDK and CDR2 SYGVNS. The CDR3 nucleotides are TGTGCCAGCAGTGAATGGGGAGGGGACACTAATGAAAAACTGTTTTTT. Amino acids: CASSEWGGDTNEKLFF. Supplemented by reference TRBV25-1 and TRBJ1-4, the full variable domain reads EADIYQTPRYLVIGTGKKITLECSQTMGHDKMYWYQQDPGMELHLIHYSYGVNSTEKGDLSSESTVSRIRTEHFPLTLESARPSHTSQYLCASSEWGGDTNEKLFFGSGTQLSVL.

This clone was seen a handful of times. This rearrangement joins TRBV7-7 to TRBJ2-2; 9 nucleotides line up with TRBD2. From germline, CDR1 is SSHAT and CDR2 FNYEAQ (reference sequence). V lost 3 bases, J lost 5 bases, and 7 bases stayed unmatched. This CDR3 has 16 residues. The CDR3 protein is CASSLVAAGGTGELFF. For the CDR3, the DNA is TGTGCCAGCAGCTTGGTTGCGGCGGGAGGGACCGGGGAGCTGTTTTTT.

The chain employs TRBV1 and TRBJ2-5; the D segment call TRBD2 is taken from the table without a DNA check. TRBV1 is listed as a pseudogene. The CDR3 sequence is 17 residues long. The CDR3 region is CTSSQDRRGRARETQYF. DNA for the CDR3: TGCACCAGCAGCCAAGATCGTCGCGGGAGGGCCCGAGAGACCCAGTACTTC.

This clone was counted between two and nine times. J is TRBJ2-7 and V is TRBV30, with 8 bases matching TRBD1. Trimming took 7 bases from V and 3 from J; bases not matched to a gene: 8. The CDR3 has 13 residues. Germline V lookup: CDR1 GTSNPN, CDR2 SVGIG (reference sequence). CDR3 region: CASAIRGHYEQYF. The CDR3 nucleotides read TGTGCCTCAGCGATCAGGGGGCACTACGAGCAGTACTTC. Complete variable domain (other parts from reference TRBV30 and TRBJ2-7): SQTIHQWPATLVQPVGSPLSLECTVEGTSNPNLYWYRQAAGRGLQLLFYSVGIGQISSEVPQNLSASRPQDRQFILSSKKLLLSDSGFYLCASAIRGHYEQYFGPGTRLTVT.

The V call is TRBV7-2, the J call TRBJ1-6; D perhaps matches TRBD1 (5 bases). CDR3 length: 16 amino acids. V was cut by 1 base and J by 10 bases, with 17 bases left in between. In germline, CDR1 is SGHTA, CDR2 FQGNSA. The DNA of the CDR3 is TGTGCCAGCAGCTTAGGGGGCGGAGGGATGCGATCACCCCTCCACTTT. Its protein product is CASSLGGGGMRSPLHF.

This clone occurred a few times. The chain links TRBV5-1 to TRBJ2-1; D is uncertain. From germline, CDR1 is SGHRS and CDR2 YFSETQ. The CDR3 is 13 amino acids. V was clipped by 1 base and J by 5 bases, with 7 bases between them. This CDR3 is CASSLTSHNEQFF. The CDR3 DNA follows: TGCGCCAGCAGCTTGACCAGTCACAATGAGCAGTTCTTC.

The rearrangement uses TRBV27 and TRBJ1-2; D unresolved. CDR1 is MNHEY and CDR2 is SMNVEV in the germline V gene (reference sequence). The CDR3 spans 14 residues. Trimming stripped 3 bases from V and 7 bases from J, with 15 bases between. The CDR3 DNA is TGTGCCAGCAGTTTCGAGCCCTCGAAACTTGGCTACACCTTC. This sequence encodes CASSFEPSKLGYTF.

This chain links TRBV7-2 with TRBJ2-1; D remains unclear. CDR1 is SGHTA and CDR2 is FQGNSA in the germline V gene. The length of the CDR3 is 12 residues. V was trimmed by 2 bases and J by 6 bases, leaving 5 bases between them. CDR3 protein: CASSLSSNEQFF. CDR3 nucleotides: TGTGCCAGCAGCTTAAGCTCCAATGAGCAGTTCTTC.

This clone was detected only a few times. The chain joins TRBV29-1 to TRBJ1-1; D ambiguous. V dropped 7 bases and J dropped 0 bases, with 18 bases sitting between them. This CDR3 contains 15 residues. The V gene's germline CDR1 is SQVTM and CDR2 ANQGSEA. CDR3 region: CSGGPAEFMNTEAFF. The CDR3 region has the DNA TGCAGCGGAGGGCCGGCTGAGTTCATGAACACTGAAGCTTTCTTT. The full variable domain, in which reference TRBV29-1 and TRBJ1-1 provide the parts outside the CDR3, is SAVISQKPSRDICQRGTSLTIQCQVDSQVTMMFWYRQQPGQSLTLIATANQGSEATYESGFVIDKFPISRPNLTFSTLTVSNMSPEDSSIYLCSGGPAEFMNTEAFFGQGTRLTVV.

The CDR3 bases are TGTGCCAGTCGATCACAGGGTTCCTACGAGCAGTACTTC. It yields the protein CASRSQGSYEQYF. The gene calls are TRBV19 and TRBJ2-7; D possibly corresponds to TRBD1 (6 bases). V lost 8 bases and J lost 1, with 12 bases in between. The CDR3 runs to 13 residues. The germline V gene has CDR1 LNHDA and CDR2 SQIVND (reference sequence).

V is TRBV4-1 and J is TRBJ2-3; D uncertain. Deletions cut 2 bases from V and 4 bases from J, with 4 bases between. CDR1 and CDR2 from the germline V gene are MGHRA and YSYEKL. This CDR3 has 12 amino acids. DNA for the CDR3: TGCGCCAGCAGCCAACCCGCAGATACGCAGTATTTT. Translating gives CASSQPADTQYF.